Listed below are T cell receptor beta chains from one sample, sequenced in a study of shared T cell receptors in the human thymus. The data were produced by immunoSEQ multiplex PCR, yet TCRdb's version contains in-frame clones alone and is incomplete. The sample contains approximately 730,000 clones, around 85% of which appear only once. This sample also belongs to another study, concerning human thymus T cells.

The sequencing input was thymocytes. All receptors come from a girl under three years old with a congenital heart defect. Both conserved end residues are trimmed from each CDR3.

v_call	j_call	cdr3_aa
TRBV6-1	TRBJ2-7	ASLASVIYEQY
TRBV13	TRBJ2-3	ASSFRPGIAGFADTQY
TRBV5-1	TRBJ2-7	ASSPNGQGAYEQY
TRBV7-7	TRBJ2-7	ASSLRQLGYEQY
TRBV6-4	TRBJ2-7	ASSRDREVPYEQY
TRBV6-1	TRBJ1-6	ASIPRGHNSPLH
TRBV30	TRBJ1-5	AWRGDRDRPQH
TRBV7-9	TRBJ2-7	ASSLHLRSSYEQY
TRBV7-2	TRBJ2-7	ASSLASKPSFEQY
TRBV21-1	TRBJ1-3	ASSKFTGRSGGNTIY
TRBV6-1	TRBJ2-5	ASRGGDQEETQY
TRBV7-9	TRBJ1-6	ASSLGLDRDNSPLH
TRBV6-5	TRBJ1-3	ASRPRDYSGNTIY
TRBV13	TRBJ1-2	ASSLKGTGVGYT
TRBV4-3	TRBJ1-4	ASSQDTQGIHNEKLF
TRBV19	TRBJ2-3	ASSPTGDSFTDTQY
TRBV6-4	TRBJ1-1	ASSNRGMGITEAF
TRBV19	TRBJ1-3	ASRSLSSGNTIY
TRBV28	TRBJ1-6	ASRLDRPSSYNSPLH
TRBV21-1	TRBJ1-2	ASSFLWGGGYGYT
TRBV19	TRBJ2-7	ASRRDSYEQY
TRBV19	TRBJ1-2	ASRGTGVVGYT
TRBV5-4	TRBJ1-1	ASSLQTEAF
TRBV2	TRBJ1-5	ASSEPGTGSSNQPQH
TRBV6-5	TRBJ1-6	ASSYNGRLLPLH
TRBV5-1	TRBJ1-1	ASSSVGGTEAF
TRBV5-6	TRBJ1-2	ASSLAIRAHRYGYT
TRBV5-4	TRBJ1-1	ASSLVPGQGTDTEAF
TRBV7-2	TRBJ2-1	ASSVGGAWNEQF
TRBV6-5	TRBJ1-1	ASSPTGQGAAF
TRBV2	TRBJ2-3	ASSQLAAREDTQY
TRBV4-3	TRBJ2-5	ASSPRAGDQQETQY
TRBV11-2	TRBJ2-7	ASSSRQGRYEQY
TRBV7-2	TRBJ1-1	ASSPRDRGLIEAF
TRBV10-2	TRBJ1-5	ASSGGGLSNQPQH
TRBV6-1	TRBJ1-1	ASGGQMIMNTEAF
TRBV14	TRBJ2-7	ASSQESLQY
TRBV5-1	TRBJ2-5	ASSLPTRGPKETQY
TRBV7-2	TRBJ2-7	ASSSQSGQYYEQY
TRBV4-1	TRBJ1-4	ASSLLGGAPTNEKLF
TRBV7-2	TRBJ1-5	ASSLAGDSNQPQH
TRBV10-3	TRBJ1-5	AISGEGGGQPQH
TRBV27	TRBJ1-2	ASSKQGDYGYT
TRBV5-8	TRBJ2-7	ASSSLRGRGR
TRBV7-6	TRBJ2-1	ASSRRTSGYNEQF
TRBV5-1	TRBJ1-6	ASSYVLNSPLH
TRBV6-1	TRBJ1-2	ASSEWDRFLPYGYT
TRBV5-6	TRBJ1-3	ASSLGPQVSGNTIY
TRBV4-1	TRBJ1-2	ASSHLVGPPGLYGYT
TRBV5-5	TRBJ1-1	ASSLGLKVWGLNTEAF
TRBV4-1	TRBJ1-5	ASSHLDRGDQPQH
TRBV27	TRBJ2-7	ASSLSGPRTSGGPYEQY
TRBV11-2	TRBJ1-2	ASSLVRQGVRSGYGYT